This is a list of T cell receptor beta chains from one sample in a study of blood T cells in healthy people across ages. TCRdb reprocessed the 5' RACE reads via MiXCR and lists one record per CDR3 protein. The profile shows 800,000 to 900,000 distinct CDR3 sequences, around 68% of them singletons. The sequenced material came from blood. Every receptor here comes from a young man in good health. Both conserved end residues are part of each CDR3. D genes are given only for firm matches. Size tells how often a clone was seen (once, few, many) or the class of an expanded clone, and some rows leave it out.

v_call	j_call	clone_size	d_call	cdr3_aa	cdr3_nt
TRBV20-1	TRBJ2-5	NA	NA	CSARDIVGETQYF	TGCAGTGCTAGAGATATCGTCGGGGAGACCCAGTACTTC
TRBV29-1	TRBJ2-1	few	TRBD2	CSVIWRGVYNEQFF	TGCAGCGTGATCTGGCGGGGGGTCTACAATGAGCAGTTCTTC
TRBV5-1	TRBJ1-2	NA	NA	CASSSNNKNRPFNYGYTF	TGCGCCAGCAGCTCCAATAACAAGAACAGGCCGTTTAACTATGGCTACACCTTC
TRBV28	TRBJ2-3	NA	NA	CASSPGASSMDTQYF	TGTGCCAGCAGTCCCGGGGCTTCCAGCATGGATACGCAGTATTTT
TRBV7-9	TRBJ2-7	NA	NA	CASSQRAGGGSYNEQYF	TGTGCCAGCAGCCAAAGGGCAGGGGGGGGCTCCTACAATGAGCAGTACTTC
TRBV3-1	TRBJ1-5	NA	NA	CASSQGLEPQHF	TGTGCCAGCAGCCAAGGGCTGGAGCCCCAGCATTTT
TRBV6-6	TRBJ2-7	NA	TRBD1	CASSSPGTGGSYEQYF	TGTGCCAGCAGTTCTCCCGGGACAGGGGGCTCCTACGAGCAGTACTTC
TRBV2	TRBJ1-2	NA	NA	CATEGRENYGYTF	TGTGCCACCGAGGGACGGGAAAACTATGGCTACACCTTC
TRBV12-3/TRBV12-4	TRBJ1-2	NA	NA	CASSLSRADYGYTF	TGTGCCAGCAGTTTAAGCAGGGCTGACTATGGCTACACCTTC
TRBV14	TRBJ1-2	few	NA	CASSQDSLGSNYGYTF	TGTGCCAGCAGCCAAGACAGTCTGGGTTCTAACTATGGCTACACCTTC
TRBV7-2	TRBJ2-5	NA	TRBD2	CASSSLAGVETQYF	TGTGCCAGCAGCTCTCTAGCGGGGGTGGAGACCCAGTACTTC
TRBV27	TRBJ2-7	many	NA	CASSLNRDEQYF	TGTGCCAGCAGTTTAAACAGGGACGAGCAGTACTTC
TRBV5-1	TRBJ2-7	NA	TRBD1	CASSPRTGDYNEQYF	TGCGCCAGCAGCCCACGGACAGGGGATTACAATGAGCAGTACTTC
TRBV15	TRBJ2-5	NA	TRBD1	CATSDRVETQYF	TGTGCCACCTCTGACAGGGTGGAGACCCAGTACTTC
TRBV6-5	TRBJ1-2	NA	NA	CASSSPRGYTF	TGTGCCAGCAGTTCGCCCCGTGGCTACACCTTC
TRBV10-3	TRBJ2-3	NA	NA	CAIRYGDTQYF	TGTGCCATCCGATACGGGGATACGCAGTATTTT
TRBV6-1	TRBJ2-7	NA	NA	CAITGTGQLFSYEQYF	TGTGCCATCACGGGTACGGGCCAGCTATTTTCCTACGAGCAGTACTTC
TRBV11-2	TRBJ2-5	NA	TRBD1	CASSHGQGQETQYF	TGTGCCAGCAGTCACGGACAGGGCCAGGAGACCCAGTACTTC
TRBV9	TRBJ2-7	few	NA	CASSGVEGGYEQYF	TGTGCCAGCAGCGGGGTGGAAGGGGGCTACGAGCAGTACTTC
TRBV12-3/TRBV12-4	TRBJ2-7	NA	TRBD1	CASSIPGRDSPYEQYF	TGTGCCAGCAGTATACCCGGCCGGGACAGTCCCTACGAGCAGTACTTC
TRBV9	TRBJ1-1	NA	TRBD1	CASSVEGARGTEAFF	TGTGCCAGCAGCGTAGAGGGGGCAAGGGGCACTGAAGCTTTCTTT
TRBV20-1	TRBJ2-3	NA	TRBD2	CSPSKSGGTDTQYF	TGCAGTCCCAGCAAAAGCGGGGGCACAGATACGCAGTATTTT
TRBV20-1	TRBJ1-1	few	NA	CSASAGNTEAFF	TGCAGTGCTAGTGCAGGAAACACTGAAGCTTTCTTT
TRBV20-1	TRBJ1-1	once	TRBD1	CSARAIWGQRDTEAFF	TGCAGTGCTAGAGCCATATGGGGACAGAGGGACACTGAAGCTTTCTTT
TRBV15	TRBJ2-1	NA	TRBD2	CATSIRGDARDEQFF	TGTGCCACCAGCATCCGGGGGGATGCTAGGGATGAGCAGTTCTTC
TRBV6-5	TRBJ2-4	NA	TRBD2	CASRTPTSGVGNIQYF	TGTGCCAGCAGGACACCGACTAGCGGGGTTGGAAACATTCAGTACTTC
TRBV12-3/TRBV12-4	TRBJ2-1	NA	NA	CASSLRGRASSYNEQFF	TGTGCCAGCAGTTTAAGAGGACGGGCCAGCTCCTACAATGAGCAGTTCTTC
TRBV20-1	TRBJ1-5	NA	NA	CSASPSGTNQPQHF	TGCAGTGCTTCCCCTTCAGGGACCAATCAGCCCCAGCATTTT
TRBV5-6	TRBJ2-5	NA	NA	CASNSQWTRQETQYF	TGTGCCAGCAACTCCCAATGGACTCGACAAGAGACCCAGTACTTC
TRBV29-1	TRBJ2-4	NA	NA	CSVWRTPHLAKNIQYF	TGCAGCGTTTGGAGGACCCCCCACCTAGCCAAAAACATTCAGTACTTC
TRBV9	TRBJ1-4	NA	NA	CASSGTAGTNEKLFF	TGTGCCAGCAGCGGGACGGCAGGCACTAATGAAAAACTGTTTTTT
TRBV12-3/TRBV12-4	TRBJ2-6	once	NA	CASSQRRGNGANVLTF	TGTGCCAGCAGCCAACGGCGGGGCAATGGGGCCAACGTCCTGACTTTC
TRBV10-3	TRBJ2-7	few	NA	CAISPPGRYEQYF	TGTGCCATCAGTCCCCCGGGACGGTACGAGCAGTACTTC
TRBV15	TRBJ2-7	NA	NA	CATNRGGLTQEAQYF	TGTGCCACCAACAGAGGGGGTTTGACACAAGAGGCCCAGTACTTC
TRBV20-1	TRBJ2-7	NA	NA	CSVGYDRSYEQYF	TGCAGTGTTGGATACGACCGCTCCTACGAGCAGTACTTC
TRBV20-1	TRBJ2-3	once	TRBD2	CSARDFAPSGGAIDTQYF	TGCAGTGCTAGAGATTTCGCCCCTAGCGGGGGGGCTATAGATACGCAGTATTTT
TRBV4-3	TRBJ2-1	NA	NA	CASSPPGPTLYNEQFF	TGCGCCAGCAGCCCCCCCGGGCCTACCCTTTACAATGAGCAGTTCTTC
TRBV29-1	TRBJ2-1	NA	NA	CSVSNNEQFF	TGCAGCGTTTCGAACAATGAGCAGTTCTTC
TRBV6-5	TRBJ1-1	NA	NA	CASRQGREAFF	TGTGCCAGCAGACAGGGAAGAGAAGCTTTCTTT
TRBV6-5	TRBJ2-7	NA	TRBD1	CASSDPGTGFEQYF	TGTGCCAGCAGTGACCCCGGGACAGGGTTCGAGCAGTACTTC
TRBV29-1	TRBJ2-3	NA	TRBD1	CGGTGHTDTQYF	TGCGGCGGGACAGGACATACAGATACGCAGTATTTT
TRBV29-1	TRBJ1-6	NA	TRBD1	CSVMTGGNSPLHF	TGCAGCGTTATGACAGGGGGGAATTCACCCCTCCACTTT
TRBV6-6	TRBJ2-1	NA	NA	CASWTVGGEQFF	TGTGCCAGCTGGACAGTGGGTGGAGAGCAGTTCTTC
TRBV6-5	TRBJ2-1	NA	NA	CASTGGIGVGDQFF	TGTGCCAGCACTGGGGGAATAGGGGTCGGGGACCAGTTCTTC
TRBV10-3	TRBJ2-2	few	NA	CAIGTGSAGELFF	TGTGCCATAGGTACAGGGTCGGCCGGGGAGCTGTTTTTT
TRBV9	TRBJ2-7	few	NA	CASSVSVSTYEQYF	TGTGCCAGCAGCGTCTCAGTATCTACCTACGAGCAGTACTTC
TRBV7-2	TRBJ2-7	NA	NA	CASSAQGGLVDEQYF	TGTGCCAGCAGCGCTCAGGGCGGATTGGTCGACGAGCAGTACTTC
TRBV29-1	TRBJ2-5	NA	NA	CSVVRGTLLETQYF	TGCAGCGTTGTTCGGGGGACCCTCTTAGAGACCCAGTACTTC
TRBV15	TRBJ1-5	NA	NA	CATSNFPRTASNQPQHF	TGTGCCACCAGCAACTTCCCTCGGACAGCTAGCAATCAGCCCCAGCATTTT
TRBV29-1	TRBJ2-2	NA	TRBD1	CSVSGTGVTGELFF	TGCAGCGTCTCCGGGACAGGGGTCACCGGGGAGCTGTTTTTT
TRBV29-1	TRBJ2-7	NA	TRBD1	CSVEDDRGYEQYF	TGCAGCGTTGAGGACGACAGGGGTTACGAGCAGTACTTC
TRBV21-1	TRBJ2-7	NA	NA	CASSKEIARDNLSYEQYF	TGTGCCAGCAGCAAAGAGATCGCGAGGGACAACCTCTCCTACGAGCAGTACTTC
TRBV30	TRBJ2-7	NA	TRBD2	CAWSVRGGRNYNEQYF	TGTGCCTGGAGTGTACGCGGGGGGAGGAACTACAATGAGCAGTACTTC
TRBV7-2	TRBJ2-3	NA	NA	CASSFQVDTQYF	TGTGCCAGCAGCTTTCAGGTGGATACGCAGTATTTT
TRBV12-3/TRBV12-4	TRBJ2-1	NA	NA	CASSIAAGSYNEQFF	TGTGCCAGCAGTATAGCTGCGGGTTCCTACAATGAGCAGTTCTTC